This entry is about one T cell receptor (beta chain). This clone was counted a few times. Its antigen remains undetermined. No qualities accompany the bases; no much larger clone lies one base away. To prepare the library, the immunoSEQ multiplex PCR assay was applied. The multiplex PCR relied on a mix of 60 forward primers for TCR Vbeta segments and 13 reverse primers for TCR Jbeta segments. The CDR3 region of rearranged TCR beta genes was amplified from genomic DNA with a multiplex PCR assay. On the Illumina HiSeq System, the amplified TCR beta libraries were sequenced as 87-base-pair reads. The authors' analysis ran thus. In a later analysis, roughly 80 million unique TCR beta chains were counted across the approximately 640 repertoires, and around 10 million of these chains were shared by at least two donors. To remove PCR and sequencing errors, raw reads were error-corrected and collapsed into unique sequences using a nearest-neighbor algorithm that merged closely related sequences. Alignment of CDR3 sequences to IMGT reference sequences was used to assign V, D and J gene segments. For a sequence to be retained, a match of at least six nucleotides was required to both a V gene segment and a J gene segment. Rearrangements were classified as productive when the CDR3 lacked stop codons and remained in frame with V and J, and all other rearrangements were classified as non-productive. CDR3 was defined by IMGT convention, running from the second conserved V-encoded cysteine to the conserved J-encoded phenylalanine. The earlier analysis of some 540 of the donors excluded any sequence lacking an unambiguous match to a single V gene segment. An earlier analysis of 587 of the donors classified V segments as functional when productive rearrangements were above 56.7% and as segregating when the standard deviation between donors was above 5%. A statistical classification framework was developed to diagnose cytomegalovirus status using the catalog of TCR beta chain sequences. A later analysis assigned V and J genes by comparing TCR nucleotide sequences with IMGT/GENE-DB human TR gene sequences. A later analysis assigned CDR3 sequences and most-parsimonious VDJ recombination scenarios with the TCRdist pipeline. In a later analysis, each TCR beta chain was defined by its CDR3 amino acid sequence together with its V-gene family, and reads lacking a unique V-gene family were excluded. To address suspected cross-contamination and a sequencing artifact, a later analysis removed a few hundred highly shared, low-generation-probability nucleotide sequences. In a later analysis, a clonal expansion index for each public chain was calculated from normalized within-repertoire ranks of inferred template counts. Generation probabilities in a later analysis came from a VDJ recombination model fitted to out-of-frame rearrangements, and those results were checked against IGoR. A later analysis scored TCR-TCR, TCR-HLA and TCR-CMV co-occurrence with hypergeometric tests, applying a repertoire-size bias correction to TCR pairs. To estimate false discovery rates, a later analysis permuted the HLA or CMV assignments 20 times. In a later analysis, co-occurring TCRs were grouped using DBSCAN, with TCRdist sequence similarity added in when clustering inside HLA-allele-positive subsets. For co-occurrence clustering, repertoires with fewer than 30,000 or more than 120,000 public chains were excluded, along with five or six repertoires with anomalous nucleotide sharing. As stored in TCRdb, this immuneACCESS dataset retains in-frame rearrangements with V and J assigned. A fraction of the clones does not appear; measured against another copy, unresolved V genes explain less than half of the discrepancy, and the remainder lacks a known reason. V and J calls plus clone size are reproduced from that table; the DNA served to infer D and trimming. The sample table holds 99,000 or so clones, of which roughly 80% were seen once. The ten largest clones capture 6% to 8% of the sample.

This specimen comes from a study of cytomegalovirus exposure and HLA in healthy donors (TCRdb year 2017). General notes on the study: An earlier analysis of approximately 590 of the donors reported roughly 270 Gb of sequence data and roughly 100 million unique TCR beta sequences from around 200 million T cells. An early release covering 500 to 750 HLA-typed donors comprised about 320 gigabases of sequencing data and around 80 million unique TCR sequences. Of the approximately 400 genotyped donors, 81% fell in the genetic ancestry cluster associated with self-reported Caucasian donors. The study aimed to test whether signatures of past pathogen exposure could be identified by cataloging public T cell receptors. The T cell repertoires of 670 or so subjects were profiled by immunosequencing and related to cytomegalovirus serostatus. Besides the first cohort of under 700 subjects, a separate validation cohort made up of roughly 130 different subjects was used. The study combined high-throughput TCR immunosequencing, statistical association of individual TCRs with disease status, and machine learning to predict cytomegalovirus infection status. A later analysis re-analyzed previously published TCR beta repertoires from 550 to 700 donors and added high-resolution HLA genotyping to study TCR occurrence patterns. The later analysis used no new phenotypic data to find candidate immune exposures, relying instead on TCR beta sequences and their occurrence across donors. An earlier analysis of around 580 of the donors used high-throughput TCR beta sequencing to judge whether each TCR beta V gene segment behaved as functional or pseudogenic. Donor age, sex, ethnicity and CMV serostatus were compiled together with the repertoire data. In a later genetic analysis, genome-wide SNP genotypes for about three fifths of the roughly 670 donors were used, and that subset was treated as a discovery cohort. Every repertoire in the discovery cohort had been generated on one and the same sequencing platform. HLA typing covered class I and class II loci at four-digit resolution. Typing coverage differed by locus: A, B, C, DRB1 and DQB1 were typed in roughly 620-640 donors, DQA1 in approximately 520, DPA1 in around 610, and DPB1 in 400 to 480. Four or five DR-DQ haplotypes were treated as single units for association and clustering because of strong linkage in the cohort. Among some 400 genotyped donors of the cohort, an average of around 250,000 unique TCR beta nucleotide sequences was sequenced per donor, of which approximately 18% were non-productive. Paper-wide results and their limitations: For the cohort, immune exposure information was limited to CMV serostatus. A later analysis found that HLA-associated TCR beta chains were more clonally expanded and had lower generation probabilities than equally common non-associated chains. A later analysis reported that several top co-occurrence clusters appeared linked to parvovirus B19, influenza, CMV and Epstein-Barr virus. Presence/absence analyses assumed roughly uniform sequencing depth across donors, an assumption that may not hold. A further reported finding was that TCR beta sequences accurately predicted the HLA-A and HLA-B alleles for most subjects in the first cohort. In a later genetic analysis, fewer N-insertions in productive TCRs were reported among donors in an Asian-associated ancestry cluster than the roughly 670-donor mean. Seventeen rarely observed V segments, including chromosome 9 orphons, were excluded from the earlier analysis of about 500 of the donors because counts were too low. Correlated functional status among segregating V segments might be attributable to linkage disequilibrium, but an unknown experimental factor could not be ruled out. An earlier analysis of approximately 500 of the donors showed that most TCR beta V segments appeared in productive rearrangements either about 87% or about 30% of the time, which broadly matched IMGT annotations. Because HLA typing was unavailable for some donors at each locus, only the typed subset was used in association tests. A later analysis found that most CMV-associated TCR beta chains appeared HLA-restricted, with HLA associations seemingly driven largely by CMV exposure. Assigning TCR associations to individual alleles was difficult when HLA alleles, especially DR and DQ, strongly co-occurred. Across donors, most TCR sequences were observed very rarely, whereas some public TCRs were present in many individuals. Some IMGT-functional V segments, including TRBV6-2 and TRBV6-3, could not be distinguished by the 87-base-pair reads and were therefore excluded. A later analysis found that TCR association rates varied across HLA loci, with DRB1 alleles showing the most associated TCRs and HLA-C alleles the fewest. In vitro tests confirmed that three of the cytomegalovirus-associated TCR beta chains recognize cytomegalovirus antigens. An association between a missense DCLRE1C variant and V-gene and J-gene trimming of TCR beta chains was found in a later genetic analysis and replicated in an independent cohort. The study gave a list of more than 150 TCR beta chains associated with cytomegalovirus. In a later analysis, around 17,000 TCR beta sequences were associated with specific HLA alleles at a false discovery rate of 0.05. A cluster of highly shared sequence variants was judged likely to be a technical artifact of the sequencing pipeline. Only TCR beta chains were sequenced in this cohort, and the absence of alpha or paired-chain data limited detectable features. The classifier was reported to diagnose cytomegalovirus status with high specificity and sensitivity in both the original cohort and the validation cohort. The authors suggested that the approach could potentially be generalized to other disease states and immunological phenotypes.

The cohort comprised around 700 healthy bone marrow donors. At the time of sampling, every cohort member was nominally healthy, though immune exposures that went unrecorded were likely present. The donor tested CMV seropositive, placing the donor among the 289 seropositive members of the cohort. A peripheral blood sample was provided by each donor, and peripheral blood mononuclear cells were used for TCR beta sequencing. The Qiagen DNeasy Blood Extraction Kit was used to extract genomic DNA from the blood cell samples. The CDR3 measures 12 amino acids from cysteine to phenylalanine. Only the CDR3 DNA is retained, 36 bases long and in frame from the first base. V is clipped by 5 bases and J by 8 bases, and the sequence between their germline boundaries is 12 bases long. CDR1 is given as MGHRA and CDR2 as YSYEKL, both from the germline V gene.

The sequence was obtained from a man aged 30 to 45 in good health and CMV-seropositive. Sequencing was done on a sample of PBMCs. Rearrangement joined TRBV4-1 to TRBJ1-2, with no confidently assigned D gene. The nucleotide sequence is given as TGCGCCAGCAGCGCGCGGTTCGGGGGCTACACCTTC. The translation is CASSARFGGYTF.